This entry lists 20 T cell receptor beta chains sequenced from one sample in a study of response to subunit inactivated influenza vaccine. Using its own MiXCR run on the RT-PCR reads, TCRdb lists one record per CDR3 protein. This sample has about 540,000 distinct CDR3 sequences, with around a quarter found just once. Another study also made use of these data, one on T cells expressing NK-cell markers. According to that study: TCR beta cDNA was generated via 5'RACE template switching incorporating UMIs.

The sample was CD4+ T cells sorted from PBMCs, taken about 12 days after vaccination. The receptors derive from a man aged 50-60 years who received an inactivated influenza vaccine.

This clonotype was observed a handful of times. The chain uses TRBV29-1 and TRBJ1-1; TRBD1 might be the D (6 bases). The CDR3 has 12 amino acids. The V end lost 4 bases, the J end lost 3 bases, and 9 bases lay between the germline ends. CDR1 and CDR2 from the germline V gene are SQVTM and ANQGSEA. CDR3 sequence: CSVGGGHTEAFF. The CDR3 DNA reads as TGCAGCGTTGGGGGGGGCCACACTGAAGCTTTCTTT.

The chain is built from TRBV7-9 and TRBJ2-3, with 11 bases fitting TRBD2. The length of the CDR3 is 15 residues. V trimming: 2 bases; J trimming: 6 bases; junction bases outside the gene matches: 4. Germline CDR1 SEHNR, CDR2 FQNEAQ (reference sequence). CDR3 DNA: TGTGCCAGCAGCTTAAGACTAGCGGGAATGGATACGCAGTATTTT. Amino acid sequence: CASSLRLAGMDTQYF.

For the CDR3, the DNA is TGTGCCAGCAGCCAGATGTCGGGGGGCCCGACCCTCCACTTT. Encoded protein: CASSQMSGGPTLHF. J is TRBJ1-6 and V is TRBV3-1, with D perhaps TRBD1 (6 bases). From germline, CDR1 is LGHDT and CDR2 YNNKEL (reference sequence). This CDR3 is 14 amino acids long. Trimming took 3 bases from V and 14 from J, leaving 17 bases between them.

The chain uses TRBV7-2 and TRBJ2-1; the match to TRBD1 covers 9 bases. Per the germline V gene, CDR1 is SGHTA and CDR2 is FQGNSA. The V gene end was trimmed by 5 bases and the J gene end by 5 bases; junction bases not matched to a gene: 4. There are 14 residues in the CDR3. Here the CDR3 DNA reads TGTGCCAGCAGCCTGGACAGGGGACACAATGAGCAGTTCTTC. The encoded protein is CASSLDRGHNEQFF.

In its sample, this clonotype was seen a few times. The chain uses TRBV6-6 and TRBJ2-1, with D unresolved. The germline V gene encodes CDR1 MNHNY and CDR2 SVGAGI (reference sequence). Trimming left V 3 bases short and J 6 bases short, with 9 bases between. This CDR3 has 13 amino acids. CDR3 protein: CASSYIGSNEQFF. CDR3 DNA sequence: TGTGCCAGCAGTTATATAGGAAGCAATGAGCAGTTCTTC.

This clonotype occurred a few times. The J gene is TRBJ2-5, the V gene TRBV5-1, with 11 bases fitting TRBD2. The junction had 16 bases not matched to a gene; V was cut back by 5 bases and J by 7 bases. Germline lookup yields CDR1 SGHRS and CDR2 YFSETQ. The CDR3 is 17 residues long. For the CDR3, the DNA is TGCGCCAGCAGACCCCGACCGACTAGCGGGGTGTTGGGGACCCAGTACTTC. Amino acid sequence: CASRPRPTSGVLGTQYF.

This rearrangement joins TRBV7-7 to TRBJ1-3, with 8 positions matching TRBD1. This CDR3 contains 15 residues. Germline V CDR1 and CDR2: SSHAT, FNYEAQ (reference sequence). The CDR3 sequence is CATSPDRAGGNTIYF. CDR3 sequence (DNA): TGTGCTACCTCCCCGGACAGGGCTGGTGGAAACACCATATATTTT.

This chain connects TRBV4-1 to TRBJ2-7; the D is unclear. The CDR3 spans 16 residues. V shed 0 bases and J shed 0 bases, with 12 bases lying between them. Germline CDR1 is MGHRA and CDR2 is YSYEKL. The CDR3 is CASSQDATPFSYEQYF. Written as DNA, the CDR3 is TGCGCCAGCAGCCAAGATGCCACACCCTTCTCCTACGAGCAGTACTTC.

This clonotype was found a few times. V is TRBV9 and J is TRBJ2-3; 10 bases are a match to TRBD2. Looked up from germline, CDR1 is SGDLS and CDR2 is YYNGEE. V lost 4 bases, J lost 0 bases, and 8 bases stayed unmatched. The CDR3 spans 17 residues. The CDR3 sequence: CASSFSSGGSSTDTQYF. The CDR3 region has the DNA TGTGCCAGCAGCTTCTCTAGCGGGGGATCAAGCACAGATACGCAGTATTTT.

This clonotype was seen more than once but under ten times. V and J are TRBV3-1 and TRBJ1-5; D possibly corresponds to TRBD1 (5 bases). The CDR3 length is 15 residues. Trimming removed 4 bases from V and 7 bases from J, with 17 bases in between. Germline lookup yields CDR1 LGHDT and CDR2 YNNKEL (reference sequence). The DNA for the CDR3 is TGTGCCAGCAGCCCTAGGCTGGGACTGGAGCAGCCCCAGCATTTT. Translation gives CASSPRLGLEQPQHF.

This clonotype was counted a few times. The V and J genes are TRBV12-3 or TRBV12-4 and TRBJ2-5; 7 nucleotides align to TRBD1. V trimming: 6 bases; J trimming: 2 bases; junction bases outside the gene matches: 6. CDR3 length: 14 residues. Here the CDR3 reads CASRPTGTQETQYF. CDR3 nucleotides: TGTGCCAGCAGGCCGACAGGGACGCAAGAGACCCAGTACTTC.

This clonotype came up a few times. The gene calls are TRBV7-2 and TRBJ2-5; D may be TRBD1 or TRBD2 (6 bases each). V was clipped by 1 base and J by 4 bases, with 16 bases between them. The V gene's germline CDR1 is SGHTA and CDR2 FQGNSA. The CDR3 consists of 16 residues. CDR3 DNA sequence: TGTGCCAGCAGCTTAGTTACGTTTCGGGGGCGAGAGACCCAGTACTTC. It is translated as CASSLVTFRGRETQYF.

The CDR3 loop reads CASLDRRGTGELFF. Here the CDR3 DNA reads TGTGCCAGCCTGGACAGGAGAGGTACCGGGGAGCTGTTTTTT. The V and J genes are TRBV10-3 and TRBJ2-2; 7 bases are shared with TRBD1. Germline V gene data show CDR1 as ENHRY and CDR2 as SYGVKD. CDR3 length: 14 residues. J lost 5 bases, V lost 10 bases, and 10 bases had no gene match.

This clonotype occurred once. J is TRBJ2-3 and V is TRBV4-2; unclear D gene. CDR1 and CDR2 (germline): LGHNA, YNFKEQ. There are 14 residues in the CDR3. The V end was cut by 7 bases, the J end by 1 base, with 12 bases between. Here the CDR3 reads CASMPFDGTDTQYF. DNA of the CDR3: TGTGCCAGCATGCCTTTCGACGGCACAGATACGCAGTATTTT.

The V call is TRBV4-3, the J call TRBJ1-4; the D is unclear. This CDR3 spans 15 amino acids. V lost 1 base and J lost 0, with 6 bases in between. Germline V gene lookup returns CDR1 LGHNA and CDR2 YSLEER. CDR3 in DNA: TGCGCCAGCAGCCAAGCTGATGCAACTAATGAAAAACTGTTTTTT. It translates to CASSQADATNEKLFF.

This clonotype was counted a few times. The V gene is TRBV28, the J gene TRBJ2-7; tentatively, D is TRBD2 (5 bases). The CDR3 loop spans 14 amino acids. The V gene's germline CDR1 is MDHEN and CDR2 SYDVKM. V lost 8 bases and J 1 base, leaving 15 bases between the germline ends. The CDR3 bases are TGTGCCAGCCGTCCGGCGGGCGGATCCTACGAGCAGTACTTC. This translates into CASRPAGGSYEQYF.

The V call is TRBV4-1, the J call TRBJ2-7, with D possibly matching TRBD2 (6 bases). Germline V gene lookup returns CDR1 MGHRA and CDR2 YSYEKL. The CDR3 consists of 16 residues. V dropped 0 bases and J dropped 0 bases, with 12 bases sitting between them. The CDR3 DNA follows: TGCGCCAGCAGCCAAGATTGGGCGGGGACCTCCTACGAGCAGTACTTC. Amino acid sequence: CASSQDWAGTSYEQYF.

This clonotype was counted a few times. The chain is built from TRBV10-3 and TRBJ2-7; 10 bases map to TRBD1. The CDR3 loop spans 16 amino acids. Trimming cost V 3 bases and J 4 bases; bases outside gene matches: 9. Germline lookup yields CDR1 ENHRY and CDR2 SYGVKD. CDR3 sequence: CAISDSPGTGEYEQYF. The DNA for the CDR3 is TGTGCCATCAGTGATTCGCCTGGGACAGGGGAGTACGAGCAGTACTTC.

This chain joins TRBV19 and TRBJ1-6; weak D call: TRBD1 (5 bases). Germline values: CDR1 LNHDA, CDR2 SQIVND (reference sequence). The CDR3 is made up of 16 amino acids. Deletions cut 11 bases from V and 9 bases from J, with 26 bases between. CDR3: CAAKPGRGFSTSPLHF. The CDR3 nucleotides are TGTGCCGCCAAGCCGGGACGAGGGTTTAGCACTTCACCCCTCCACTTT.

The chain is built from TRBV6-5 and TRBJ2-2, with a tentative D call TRBD1 (6 bases). The V gene lost 6 bases and the J gene lost 0 bases, with 14 bases spanning the gap. Germline CDR1 is MNHEY and CDR2 is SVGAGI. This CDR3 region has 16 residues. DNA for the CDR3: TGTGCCAGCAGATATTCCGGGACAACGAACACCGGGGAGCTGTTTTTT. Protein: CASRYSGTTNTGELFF.